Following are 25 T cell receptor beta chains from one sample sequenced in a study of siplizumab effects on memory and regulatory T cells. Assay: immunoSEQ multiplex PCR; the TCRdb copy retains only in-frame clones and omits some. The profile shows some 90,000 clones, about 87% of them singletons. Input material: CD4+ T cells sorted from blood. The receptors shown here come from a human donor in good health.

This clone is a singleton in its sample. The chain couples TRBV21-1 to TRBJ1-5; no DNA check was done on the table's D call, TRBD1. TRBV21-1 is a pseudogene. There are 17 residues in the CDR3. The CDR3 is CASSKRNRAYSNQPQHF. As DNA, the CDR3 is TGTGCCAGCAGCAAAAGGAACAGGGCTTATAGCAATCAGCCCCAGCATTTT.

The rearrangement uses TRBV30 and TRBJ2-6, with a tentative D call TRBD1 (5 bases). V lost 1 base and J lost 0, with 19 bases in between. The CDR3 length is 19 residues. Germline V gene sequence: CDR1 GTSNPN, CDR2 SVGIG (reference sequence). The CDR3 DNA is TGTGCCTGGAGTGGGGCCGGATGGGGCAGAGACTCTGGGGCCAACGTCCTGACTTTC. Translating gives CAWSGAGWGRDSGANVLTF.

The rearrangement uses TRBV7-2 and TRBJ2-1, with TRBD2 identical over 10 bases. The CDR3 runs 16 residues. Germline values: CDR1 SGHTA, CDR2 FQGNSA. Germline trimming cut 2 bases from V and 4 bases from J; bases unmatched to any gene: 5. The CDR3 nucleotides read TGTGCCAGCAGCTTAATTACTAGCGGGGCGTACAATGAGCAGTTCTTC. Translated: CASSLITSGAYNEQFF.

CDR3 region: CASSLEAFIANYGYTF. The CDR3 bases are TGTGCCAGCAGCTTGGAGGCCTTTATAGCTAACTATGGCTACACCTTC. The chain links TRBV5-8 to TRBJ1-2; D is ambiguous. The CDR3 covers 16 residues. In germline, CDR1 is SGHTS, CDR2 YDEGEE. V lost 0 bases to trimming and J lost 0 bases, with 12 bases between them.

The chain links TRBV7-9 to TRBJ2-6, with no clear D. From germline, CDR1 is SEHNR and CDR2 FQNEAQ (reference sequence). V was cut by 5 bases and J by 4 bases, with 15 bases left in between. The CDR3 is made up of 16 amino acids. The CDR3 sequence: CASSPGPKVGANVLTF. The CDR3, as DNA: TGTGCCAGCAGCCCGGGCCCTAAGGTCGGGGCCAACGTCCTGACTTTC.

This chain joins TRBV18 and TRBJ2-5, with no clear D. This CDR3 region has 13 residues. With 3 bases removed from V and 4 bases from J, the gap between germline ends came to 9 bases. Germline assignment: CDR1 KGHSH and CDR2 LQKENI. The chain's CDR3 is CASSPAVGETQYF. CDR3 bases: TGTGCCAGCTCACCGGCCGTCGGAGAGACCCAGTACTTC. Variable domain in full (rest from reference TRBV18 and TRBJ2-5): NAGVMQNPRHLVRRRGQEARLRCSPMKGHSHVYWYRQLPEEGLKFMVYLQKENIIDESGMPKERFSAEFPKEGPSILRIQQVVRGDSAAYFCASSPAVGETQYFGPGTRLLVL.

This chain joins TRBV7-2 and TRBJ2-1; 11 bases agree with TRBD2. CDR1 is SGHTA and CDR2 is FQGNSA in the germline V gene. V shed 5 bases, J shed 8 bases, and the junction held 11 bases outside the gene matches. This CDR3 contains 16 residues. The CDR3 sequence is CASSTSVAGGPHEQFF. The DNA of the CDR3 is TGTGCCAGCAGCACGAGCGTAGCGGGAGGGCCCCATGAGCAGTTCTTC.

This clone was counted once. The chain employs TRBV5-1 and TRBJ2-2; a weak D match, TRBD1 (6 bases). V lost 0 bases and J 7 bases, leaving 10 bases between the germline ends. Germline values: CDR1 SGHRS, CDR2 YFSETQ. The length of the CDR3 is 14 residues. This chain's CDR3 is CASSLDRAGGELFF. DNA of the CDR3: TGCGCCAGCAGCTTGGACAGGGCGGGCGGGGAGCTGTTTTTT.

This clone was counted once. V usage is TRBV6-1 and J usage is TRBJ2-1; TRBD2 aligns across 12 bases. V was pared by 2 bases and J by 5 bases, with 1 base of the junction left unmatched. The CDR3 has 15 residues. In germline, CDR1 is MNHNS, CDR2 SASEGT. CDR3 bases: TGTGCCAGCAGTGAAAGGACTAGCGGGAACAATGAGCAGTTCTTC. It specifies CASSERTSGNNEQFF.

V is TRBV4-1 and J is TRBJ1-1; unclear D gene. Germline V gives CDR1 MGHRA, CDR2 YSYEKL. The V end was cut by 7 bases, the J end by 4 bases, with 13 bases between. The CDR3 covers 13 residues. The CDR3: CASTHRGFTEAFF. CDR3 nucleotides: TGCGCCAGCACCCACCGGGGATTCACTGAAGCTTTCTTT.

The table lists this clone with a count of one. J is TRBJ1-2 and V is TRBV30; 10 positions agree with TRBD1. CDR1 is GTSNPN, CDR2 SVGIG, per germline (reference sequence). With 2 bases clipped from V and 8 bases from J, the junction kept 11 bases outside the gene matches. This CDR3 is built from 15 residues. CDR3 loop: CAWSLRDRGNRGYTF. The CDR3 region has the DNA TGTGCCTGGAGTCTCCGGGACAGGGGCAATCGGGGCTACACCTTC.

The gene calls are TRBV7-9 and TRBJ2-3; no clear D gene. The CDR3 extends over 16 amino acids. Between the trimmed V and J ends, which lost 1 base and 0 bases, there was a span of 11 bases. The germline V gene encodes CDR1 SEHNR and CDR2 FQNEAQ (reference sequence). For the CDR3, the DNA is TGTGCCAGCAGCTTAGGAGCGAGTCAGAGCACAGATACGCAGTATTTT. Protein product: CASSLGASQSTDTQYF. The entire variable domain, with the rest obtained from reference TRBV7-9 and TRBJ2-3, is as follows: DTGVSQNPRHKITKRGQNVTFRCDPISEHNRLYWYRQTLGQGPEFLTYFQNEAQLEKSRLLSDRFSAERPKGSFSTLEIQRTEQGDSAMYLCASSLGASQSTDTQYFGPGTRLTVL.

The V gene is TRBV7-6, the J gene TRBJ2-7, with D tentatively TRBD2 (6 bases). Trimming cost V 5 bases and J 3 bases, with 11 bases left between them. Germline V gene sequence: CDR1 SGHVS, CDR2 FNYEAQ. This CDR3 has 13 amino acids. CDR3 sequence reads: CASSTPGVYEQYF. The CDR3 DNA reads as TGTGCCAGCAGCACACCGGGAGTCTACGAGCAGTACTTC.

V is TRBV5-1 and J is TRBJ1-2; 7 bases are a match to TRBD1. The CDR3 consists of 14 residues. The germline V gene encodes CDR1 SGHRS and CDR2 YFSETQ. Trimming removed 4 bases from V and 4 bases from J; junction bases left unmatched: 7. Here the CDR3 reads CASSTTGEAYGYTF. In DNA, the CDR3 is TGCGCCAGCAGCACAACAGGGGAAGCCTATGGCTACACCTTC. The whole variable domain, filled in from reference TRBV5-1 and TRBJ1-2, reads KAGVTQTPRYLIKTRGQQVTLSCSPISGHRSVSWYQQTPGQGLQFLFEYFSETQRNKGNFPGRFSGRQFSNSRSEMNVSTLELGDSALYLCASSTTGEAYGYTFGSGTRLTVV.

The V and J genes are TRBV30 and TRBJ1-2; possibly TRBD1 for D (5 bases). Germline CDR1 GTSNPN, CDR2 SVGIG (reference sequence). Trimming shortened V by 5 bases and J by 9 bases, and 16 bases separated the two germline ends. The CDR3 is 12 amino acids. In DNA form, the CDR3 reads TGTGCCTGGGGGCCAGGGAGACACAGCTACACCTTC. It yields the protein CAWGPGRHSYTF.

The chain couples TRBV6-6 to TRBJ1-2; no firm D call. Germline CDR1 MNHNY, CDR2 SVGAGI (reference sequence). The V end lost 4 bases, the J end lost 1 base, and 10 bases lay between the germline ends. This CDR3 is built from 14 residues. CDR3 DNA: TGTGCCAGCAGTTCGGGGATCTTTAACTATGGCTACACCTTC. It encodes CASSSGIFNYGYTF.

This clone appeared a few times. This CDR3 reads CASSPVPQGYGYTF. CDR3 coding DNA: TGTGCCAGCAGCCCCGTCCCCCAAGGCTATGGCTACACCTTC. This chain connects TRBV9 to TRBJ1-2; D remains unclear. Deletions cut 4 bases from V and 4 bases from J, with 14 bases between. The CDR3 has 14 amino acids. CDR1 is SGDLS, CDR2 YYNGEE, per germline.

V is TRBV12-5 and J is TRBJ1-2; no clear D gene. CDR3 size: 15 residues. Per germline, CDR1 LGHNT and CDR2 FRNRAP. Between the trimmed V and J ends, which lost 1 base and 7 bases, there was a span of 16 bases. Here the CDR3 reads CASGLGTSVGGGYTF. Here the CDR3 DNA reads TGTGCTAGTGGTTTGGGGACGTCGGTAGGTGGTGGCTACACCTTC.

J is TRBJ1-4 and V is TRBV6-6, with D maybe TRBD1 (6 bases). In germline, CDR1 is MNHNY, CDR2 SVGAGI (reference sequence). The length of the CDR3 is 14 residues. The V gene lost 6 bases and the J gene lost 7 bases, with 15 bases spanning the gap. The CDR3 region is CASRLDSGGEKLFF. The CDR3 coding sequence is TGTGCCAGCAGGTTGGACAGCGGTGGTGAAAAACTGTTTTTT.

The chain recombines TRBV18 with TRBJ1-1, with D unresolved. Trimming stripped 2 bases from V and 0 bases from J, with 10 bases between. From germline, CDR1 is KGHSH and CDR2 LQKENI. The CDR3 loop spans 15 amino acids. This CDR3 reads CASSPRSVMNTEAFF. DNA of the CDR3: TGTGCCAGCTCACCAAGATCTGTTATGAACACTGAAGCTTTCTTT.

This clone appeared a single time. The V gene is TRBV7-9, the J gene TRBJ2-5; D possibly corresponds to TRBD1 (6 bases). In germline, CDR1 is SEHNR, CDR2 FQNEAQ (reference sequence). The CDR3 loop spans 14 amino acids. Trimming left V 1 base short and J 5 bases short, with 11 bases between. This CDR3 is CASSLDRAGETQYF. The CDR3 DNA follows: TGTGCCAGCAGCTTAGACAGGGCCGGGGAGACCCAGTACTTC.

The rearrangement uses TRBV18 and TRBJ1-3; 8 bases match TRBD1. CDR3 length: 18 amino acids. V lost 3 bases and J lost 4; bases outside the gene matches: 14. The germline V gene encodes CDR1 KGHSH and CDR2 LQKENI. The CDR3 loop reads CASSPNGQGRLSGNTIYF. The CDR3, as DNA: TGTGCCAGCTCACCCAACGGACAGGGACGGCTTTCCGGAAACACCATATATTTT.

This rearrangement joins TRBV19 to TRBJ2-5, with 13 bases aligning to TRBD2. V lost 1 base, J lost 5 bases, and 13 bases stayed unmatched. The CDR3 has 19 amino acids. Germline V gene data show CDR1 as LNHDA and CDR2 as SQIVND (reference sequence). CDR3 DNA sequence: TGTGCCAGTAGTATAGCGAAAGATCCGGGACTAGCGGGAAGGGAGACCCAGTACTTC. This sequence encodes CASSIAKDPGLAGRETQYF.

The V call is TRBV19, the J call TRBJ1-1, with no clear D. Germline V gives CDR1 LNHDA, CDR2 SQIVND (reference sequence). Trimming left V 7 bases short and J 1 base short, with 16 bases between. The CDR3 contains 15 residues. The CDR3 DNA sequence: TGTGCCAGTACCGACCCGAGAAGGACGAACACTGAAGCTTTCTTT. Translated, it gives CASTDPRRTNTEAFF.

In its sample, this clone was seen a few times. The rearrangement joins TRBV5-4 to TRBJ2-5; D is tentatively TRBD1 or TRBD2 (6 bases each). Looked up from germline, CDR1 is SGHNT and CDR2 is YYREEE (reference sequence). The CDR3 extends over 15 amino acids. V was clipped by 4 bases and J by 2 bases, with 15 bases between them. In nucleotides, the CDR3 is TGTGCCAGCAGCCCGGGGGCAGGGGAGCAAGAGACCCAGTACTTC. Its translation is CASSPGAGEQETQYF.